What follows are 10 T cell receptor beta chains derived from one specimen sequenced in a study of blood T cell repertoires in COVID-19. Using immunoSEQ multiplex PCR, the repertoire was profiled, and TCRdb retains in-frame clones only, with some absent. Of just over 250,000 clones listed, around 87% are singletons. Sequenced input: peripheral blood. The receptors derive from a woman aged 50 to 60 with acute or convalescent COVID-19.

The rearrangement links TRBV28 to TRBJ2-4, with 11 nucleotides matching TRBD2. This CDR3 is 17 amino acids long. Losses at the gene ends were 5 bases for V and 7 bases for J; bases not matched to a gene: 13. Germline CDR1 and CDR2: MDHEN and SYDVKM. The CDR3 DNA reads as TGTGCCAGCAGTCACAACCCTAGCGGGAGGAGCGGGAACATTCAGTACTTC. It translates to CASSHNPSGRSGNIQYF.

In DNA form, the CDR3 reads TGTGCCAGCAGCCATCAGGATTCCTTGAACACTGAAGCTTTCTTT. Translation: CASSHQDSLNTEAFF. The chain couples TRBV4-2 to TRBJ1-1; no definite D call. The V end lost 3 bases, the J end lost 0 bases, and 11 bases lay between the germline ends. Germline lookup yields CDR1 LGHNA and CDR2 YNFKEQ. CDR3 size: 15 residues.

This chain connects TRBV18 to TRBJ1-2; 10 nucleotides match TRBD1. Per the germline V gene, CDR1 is KGHSH and CDR2 is LQKENI. V gave up 3 bases and J gave up 8 bases; unmatched junction bases: 3. The CDR3 length is 13 residues. This CDR3 reads CASSPGQGSGYTF. CDR3 coding DNA: TGTGCCAGCTCACCGGGACAGGGGAGCGGCTACACCTTC.

The V call is TRBV18, the J call TRBJ1-5, with D hard to call. Germline CDR1 and CDR2: KGHSH and LQKENI. Trimming took 2 bases from V and 0 from J, leaving 11 bases between them. CDR3 length: 16 amino acids. CDR3 loop: CASSPRRANSNQPQHF. CDR3 coding DNA: TGTGCCAGCTCACCAAGGAGGGCGAATAGCAATCAGCCCCAGCATTTT.

The genes are TRBV18 and TRBJ2-3; D is perhaps TRBD1 (5 bases). The V end was cut by 2 bases, the J end by 2 bases, with 8 bases between. In germline, CDR1 is KGHSH, CDR2 LQKENI. There are 14 residues in the CDR3. CDR3 sequence: CASSPLDNTDTQYF. The CDR3 DNA is TGTGCCAGCTCACCATTGGACAACACAGATACGCAGTATTTT.

This chain joins TRBV9 and TRBJ1-1; D gene unclear. The CDR3 consists of 14 residues. CDR1 and CDR2 (germline): SGDLS, YYNGEE. The ends were cut back, 2 bases at V and 1 base at J, with 9 bases in the middle. The CDR3 sequence is CASSVVLPNTEAFF. CDR3 in DNA: TGTGCCAGCAGCGTCGTCCTCCCGAACACTGAAGCTTTCTTT.

About this clone itself: A junction end diverges from the germline sequence, so it may reflect a read error. The J gene is TRBJ2-2, the V gene TRBV25-1, with 13 bases identical to TRBD2. Germline-derived CDR1 and CDR2 are MGHDK and SYGVNS. There are 16 residues in the CDR3. CDR3 DNA: TGTGCCAGCATGAAGGGTGGGACTAGCGGGACCGCGGAGCTGTTTTTT. Translated, it gives CASMKGGTSGTAELFF.

CDR3 residues: CAWTGRGTYEQYF. CDR3 DNA: TGTGCCTGGACGGGCAGGGGGACCTACGAGCAGTACTTC. J is TRBJ2-7 and V is TRBV30; TRBD1 matches at 7 bases. Germline V gives CDR1 GTSNPN, CDR2 SVGIG (reference sequence). The CDR3 covers 13 residues. V trimming: 4 bases; J trimming: 2 bases; junction bases outside the gene matches: 5.

The chain is built from TRBV5-6 and TRBJ2-5, with 7 bases lining up with TRBD1. Trimming removed 4 bases from V and 1 base from J; junction bases left unmatched: 4. The germline gives CDR1 SGHDT, CDR2 YYEEEE. The CDR3 is made up of 14 amino acids. The CDR3 sequence: CASSLGTVQETQYF. CDR3 nucleotide sequence: TGTGCCAGCAGCCTAGGGACAGTCCAAGAGACCCAGTACTTC.

The J gene is TRBJ2-5, the V gene TRBV27, with TRBD1 as a possible D gene (6 bases). The germline V gene encodes CDR1 MNHEY and CDR2 SMNVEV (reference sequence). This CDR3 has 17 residues. Trimming left V 6 bases short and J 5 bases short, with 25 bases between. The CDR3 DNA is TGTGCCAGCAGGATACTATCGGACAGCTTGGGGGAGGAGACCCAGTACTTC. Translated: CASRILSDSLGEETQYF.